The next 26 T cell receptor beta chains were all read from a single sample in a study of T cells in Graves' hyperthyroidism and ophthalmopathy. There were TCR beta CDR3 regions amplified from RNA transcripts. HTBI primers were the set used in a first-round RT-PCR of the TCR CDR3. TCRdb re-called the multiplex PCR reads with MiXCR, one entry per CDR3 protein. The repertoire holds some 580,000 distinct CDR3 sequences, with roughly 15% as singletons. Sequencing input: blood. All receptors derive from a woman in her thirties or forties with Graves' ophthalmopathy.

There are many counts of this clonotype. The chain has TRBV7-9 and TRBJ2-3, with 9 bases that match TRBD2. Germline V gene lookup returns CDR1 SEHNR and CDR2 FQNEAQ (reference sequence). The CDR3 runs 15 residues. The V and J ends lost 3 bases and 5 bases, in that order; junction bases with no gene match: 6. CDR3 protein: CASSFGMRGGDTQYF. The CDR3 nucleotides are TGTGCCAGCAGCTTCGGTATGCGGGGGGGAGATACGCAGTATTTT.

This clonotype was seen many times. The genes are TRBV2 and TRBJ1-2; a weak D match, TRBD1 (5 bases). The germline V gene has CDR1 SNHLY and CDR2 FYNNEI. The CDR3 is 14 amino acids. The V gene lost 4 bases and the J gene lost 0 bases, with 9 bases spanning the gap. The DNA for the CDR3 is TGTGCCAGCAGTGTCAGGGAGACTAACTATGGCTACACCTTC. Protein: CASSVRETNYGYTF. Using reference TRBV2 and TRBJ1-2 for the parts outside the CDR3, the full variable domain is EPEVTQTPSHQVTQMGQEVILRCVPISNHLYFYWYRQILGQKVEFLVSFYNNEISEKSEIFDDQFSVERPDGSNFTLKIRSTKLEDSAMYFCASSVRETNYGYTFGSGTRLTVV.

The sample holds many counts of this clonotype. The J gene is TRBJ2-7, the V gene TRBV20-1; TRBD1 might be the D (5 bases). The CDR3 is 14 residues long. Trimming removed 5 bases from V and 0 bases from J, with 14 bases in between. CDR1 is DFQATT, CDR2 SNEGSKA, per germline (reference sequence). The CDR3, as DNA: TGCAGTGCTCAAGACAGATCGAGCTCCTACGAGCAGTACTTC. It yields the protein CSAQDRSSSYEQYF.

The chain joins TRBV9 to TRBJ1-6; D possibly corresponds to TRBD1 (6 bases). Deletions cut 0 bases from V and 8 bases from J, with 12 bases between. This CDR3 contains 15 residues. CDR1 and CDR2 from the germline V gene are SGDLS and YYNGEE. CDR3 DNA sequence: TGTGCCAGCAGCGTAGCGGACAGCTCCTATTCACCCCTCCACTTT. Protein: CASSVADSSYSPLHF.

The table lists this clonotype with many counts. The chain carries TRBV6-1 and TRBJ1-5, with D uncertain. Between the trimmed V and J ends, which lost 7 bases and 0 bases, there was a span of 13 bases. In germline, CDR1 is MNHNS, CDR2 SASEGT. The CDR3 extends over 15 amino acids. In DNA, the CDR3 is TGTGCCAGCATCCCGACACAGTATAGCAATCAGCCCCAGCATTTT. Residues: CASIPTQYSNQPQHF.

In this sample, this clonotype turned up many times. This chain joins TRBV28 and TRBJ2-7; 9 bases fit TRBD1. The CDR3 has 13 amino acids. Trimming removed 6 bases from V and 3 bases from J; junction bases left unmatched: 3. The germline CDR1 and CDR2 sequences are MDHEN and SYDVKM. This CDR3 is CASRRTGVYEQYF. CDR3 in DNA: TGTGCCAGCAGGCGGACAGGGGTCTACGAGCAGTACTTC. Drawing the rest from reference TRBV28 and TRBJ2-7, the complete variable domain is DVKVTQSSRYLVKRTGEKVFLECVQDMDHENMFWYRQDPGLGLRLIYFSYDVKMKEKGDIPEGYSVSREKKERFSLILESASTNQTSMYLCASRRTGVYEQYFGPGTRLTVT.

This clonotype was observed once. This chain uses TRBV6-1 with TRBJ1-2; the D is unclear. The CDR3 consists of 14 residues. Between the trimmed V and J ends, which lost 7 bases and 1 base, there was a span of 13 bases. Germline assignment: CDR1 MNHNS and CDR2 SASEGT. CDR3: CASTNGRLNYGYTF. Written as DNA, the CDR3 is TGTGCCAGCACCAATGGACGGCTTAACTATGGCTACACCTTC.

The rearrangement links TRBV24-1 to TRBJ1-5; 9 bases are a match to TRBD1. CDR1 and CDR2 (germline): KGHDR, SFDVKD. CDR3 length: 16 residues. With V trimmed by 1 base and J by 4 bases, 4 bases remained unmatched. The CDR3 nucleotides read TGTGCCACCAGTGATTTCACCGGGACAGGGAATCAGCCCCAGCATTTT. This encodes CATSDFTGTGNQPQHF.

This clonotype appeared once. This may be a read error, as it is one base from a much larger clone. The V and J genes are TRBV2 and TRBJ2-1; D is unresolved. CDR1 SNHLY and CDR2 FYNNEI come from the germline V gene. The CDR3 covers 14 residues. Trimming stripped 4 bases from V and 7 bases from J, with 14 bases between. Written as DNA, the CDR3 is TGTGCCAGCAGTGTGGAGACTGTTGTTAATGAGCAGTTCTTC. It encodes CASSVETVVNEQFF.

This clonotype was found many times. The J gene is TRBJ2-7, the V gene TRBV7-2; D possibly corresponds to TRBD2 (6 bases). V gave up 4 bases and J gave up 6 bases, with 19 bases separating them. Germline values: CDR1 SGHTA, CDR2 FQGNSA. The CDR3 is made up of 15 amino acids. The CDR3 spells CASSSTGLIGSEQYF. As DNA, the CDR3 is TGTGCCAGCAGCTCAACGGGACTCATAGGAAGCGAGCAGTACTTC.

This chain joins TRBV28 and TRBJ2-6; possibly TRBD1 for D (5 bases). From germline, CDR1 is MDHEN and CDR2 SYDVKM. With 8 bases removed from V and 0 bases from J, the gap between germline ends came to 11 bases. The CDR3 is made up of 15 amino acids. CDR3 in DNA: TGTGCCAGCCATGGGGCGAGCTCTGGGGCCAACGTCCTGACTTTC. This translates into CASHGASSGANVLTF.

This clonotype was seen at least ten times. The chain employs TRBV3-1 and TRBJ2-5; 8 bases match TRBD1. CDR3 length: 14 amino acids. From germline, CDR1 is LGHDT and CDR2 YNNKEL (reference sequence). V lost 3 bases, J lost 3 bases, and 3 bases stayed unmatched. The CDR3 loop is CASSQGQVEETQYF. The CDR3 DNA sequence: TGTGCCAGCAGCCAGGGACAGGTAGAAGAGACCCAGTACTTC.

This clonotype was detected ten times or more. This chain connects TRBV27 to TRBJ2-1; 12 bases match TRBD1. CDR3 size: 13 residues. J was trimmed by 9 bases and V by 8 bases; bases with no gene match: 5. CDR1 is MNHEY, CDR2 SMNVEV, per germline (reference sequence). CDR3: CASGTGGLSEQFF. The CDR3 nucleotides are TGTGCCAGCGGGACAGGGGGCTTGAGTGAGCAGTTCTTC.

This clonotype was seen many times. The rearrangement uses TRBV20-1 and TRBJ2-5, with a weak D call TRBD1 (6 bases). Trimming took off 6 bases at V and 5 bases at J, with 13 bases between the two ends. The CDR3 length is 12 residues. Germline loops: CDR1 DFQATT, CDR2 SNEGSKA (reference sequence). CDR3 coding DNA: TGCAGTGCAGTCCAGGGGCACGAGACCCAGTACTTC. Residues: CSAVQGHETQYF.

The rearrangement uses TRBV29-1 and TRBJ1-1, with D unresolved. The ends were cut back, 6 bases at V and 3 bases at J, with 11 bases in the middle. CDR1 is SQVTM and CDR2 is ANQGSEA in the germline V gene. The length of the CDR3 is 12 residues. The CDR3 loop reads CSVKRGYTEAFF. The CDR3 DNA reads TGCAGCGTAAAACGAGGTTACACTGAAGCTTTCTTT.

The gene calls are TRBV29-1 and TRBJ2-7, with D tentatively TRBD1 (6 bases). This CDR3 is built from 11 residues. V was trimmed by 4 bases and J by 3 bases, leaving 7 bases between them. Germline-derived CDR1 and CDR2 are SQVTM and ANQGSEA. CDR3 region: CSVGDNYEQYF. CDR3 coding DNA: TGCAGCGTTGGGGACAACTACGAGCAGTACTTC.

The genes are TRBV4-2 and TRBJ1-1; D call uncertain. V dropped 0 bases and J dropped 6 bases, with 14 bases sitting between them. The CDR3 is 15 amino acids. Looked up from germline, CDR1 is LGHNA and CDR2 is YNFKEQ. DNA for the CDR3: TGTGCCAGCAGCCAAGAAGCGGGCGCGGGCGCTGAAGCTTTCTTT. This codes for CASSQEAGAGAEAFF.

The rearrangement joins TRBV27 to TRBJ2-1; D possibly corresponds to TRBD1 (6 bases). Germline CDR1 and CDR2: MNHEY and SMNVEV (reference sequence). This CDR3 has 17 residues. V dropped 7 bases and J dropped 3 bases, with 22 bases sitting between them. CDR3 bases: TGTGCCAGCACCGTAACCGCCGGGACATCTCACTACAATGAGCAGTTCTTC. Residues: CASTVTAGTSHYNEQFF.

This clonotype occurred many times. The CDR3 spells CASSPEGQGADTQYF. Written as DNA, the CDR3 is TGTGCCAGCAGCCCAGAGGGACAGGGGGCAGATACGCAGTATTTT. The V call is TRBV7-6, the J call TRBJ2-3, with 11 nucleotides matching TRBD1. Per germline, CDR1 SGHVS and CDR2 FNYEAQ. The junction had 5 bases not matched to a gene; V was cut back by 5 bases and J by 4 bases. The CDR3 is 15 amino acids. Together with reference TRBV7-6 and TRBJ2-3, the CDR3 gives the full variable domain: GAGVSQSPRYKVTKRGQDVALRCDPISGHVSLYWYRQALGQGPEFLTYFNYEAQQDKSGLPNDRFSAERPEGSISTLTIQRTEQRDSAMYRCASSPEGQGADTQYFGPGTRLTVL.

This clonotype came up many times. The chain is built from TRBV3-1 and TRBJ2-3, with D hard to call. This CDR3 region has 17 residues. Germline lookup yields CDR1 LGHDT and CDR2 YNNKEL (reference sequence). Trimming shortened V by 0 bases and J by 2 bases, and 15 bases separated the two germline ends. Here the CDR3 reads CASSQDAGFGFTDTQYF. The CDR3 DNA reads TGTGCCAGCAGCCAAGACGCCGGCTTCGGTTTCACAGATACGCAGTATTTT.

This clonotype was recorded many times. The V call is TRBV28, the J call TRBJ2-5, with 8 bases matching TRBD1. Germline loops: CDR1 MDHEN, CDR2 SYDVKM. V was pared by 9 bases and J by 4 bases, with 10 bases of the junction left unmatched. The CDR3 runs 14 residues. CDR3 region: CASHRQGFGETQYF. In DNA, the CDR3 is TGTGCCAGTCACAGACAGGGGTTCGGAGAGACCCAGTACTTC.

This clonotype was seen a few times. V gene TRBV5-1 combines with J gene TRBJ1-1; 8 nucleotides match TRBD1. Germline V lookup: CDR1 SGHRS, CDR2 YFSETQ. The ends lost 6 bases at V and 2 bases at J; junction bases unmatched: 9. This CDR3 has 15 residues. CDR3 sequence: CASIPTGTGNTEAFF. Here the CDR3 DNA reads TGCGCCAGCATTCCGACCGGGACAGGCAACACTGAAGCTTTCTTT.

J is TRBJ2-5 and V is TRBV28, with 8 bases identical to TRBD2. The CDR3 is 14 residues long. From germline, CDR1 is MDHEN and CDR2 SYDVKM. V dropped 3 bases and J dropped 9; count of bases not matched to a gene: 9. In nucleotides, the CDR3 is TGTGCCAGCAGTTTGATGGGACTAGAGAAGGCCCAGTACTTC. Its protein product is CASSLMGLEKAQYF.

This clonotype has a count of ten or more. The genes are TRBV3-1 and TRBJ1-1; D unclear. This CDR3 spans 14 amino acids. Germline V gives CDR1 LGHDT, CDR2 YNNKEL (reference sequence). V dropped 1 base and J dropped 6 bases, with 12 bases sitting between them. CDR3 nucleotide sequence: TGTGCCAGCAGCCAAGCAACGCTGCTCTCTGAAGCTTTCTTT. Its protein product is CASSQATLLSEAFF.

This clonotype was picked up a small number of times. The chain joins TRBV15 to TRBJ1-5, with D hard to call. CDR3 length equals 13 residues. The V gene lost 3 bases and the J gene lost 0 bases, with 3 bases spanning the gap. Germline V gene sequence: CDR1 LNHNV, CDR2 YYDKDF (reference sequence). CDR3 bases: TGTGCCACCAGCAGCGATAGCAATCAGCCCCAGCATTTT. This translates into CATSSDSNQPQHF.

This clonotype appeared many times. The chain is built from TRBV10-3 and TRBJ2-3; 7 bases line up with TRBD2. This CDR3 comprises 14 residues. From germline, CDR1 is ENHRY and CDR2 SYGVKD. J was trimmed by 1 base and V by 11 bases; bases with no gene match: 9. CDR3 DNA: TGTGCCGCCGGCGGGCTAGCGGGCACAGATACGCAGTATTTT. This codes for CAAGGLAGTDTQYF.